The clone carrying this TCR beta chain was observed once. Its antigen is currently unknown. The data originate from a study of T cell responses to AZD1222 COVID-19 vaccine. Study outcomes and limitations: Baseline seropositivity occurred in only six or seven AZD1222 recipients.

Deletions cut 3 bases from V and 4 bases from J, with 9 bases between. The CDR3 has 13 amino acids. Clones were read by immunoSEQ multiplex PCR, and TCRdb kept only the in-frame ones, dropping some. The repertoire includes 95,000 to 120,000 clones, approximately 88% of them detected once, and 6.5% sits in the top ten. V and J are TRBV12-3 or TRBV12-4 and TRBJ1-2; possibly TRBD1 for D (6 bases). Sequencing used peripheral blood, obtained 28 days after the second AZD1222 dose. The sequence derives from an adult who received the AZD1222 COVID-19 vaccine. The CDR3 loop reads CASSFNRVYGYTF. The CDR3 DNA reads TGTGCCAGCAGTTTTAACAGGGTCTATGGCTACACCTTC.